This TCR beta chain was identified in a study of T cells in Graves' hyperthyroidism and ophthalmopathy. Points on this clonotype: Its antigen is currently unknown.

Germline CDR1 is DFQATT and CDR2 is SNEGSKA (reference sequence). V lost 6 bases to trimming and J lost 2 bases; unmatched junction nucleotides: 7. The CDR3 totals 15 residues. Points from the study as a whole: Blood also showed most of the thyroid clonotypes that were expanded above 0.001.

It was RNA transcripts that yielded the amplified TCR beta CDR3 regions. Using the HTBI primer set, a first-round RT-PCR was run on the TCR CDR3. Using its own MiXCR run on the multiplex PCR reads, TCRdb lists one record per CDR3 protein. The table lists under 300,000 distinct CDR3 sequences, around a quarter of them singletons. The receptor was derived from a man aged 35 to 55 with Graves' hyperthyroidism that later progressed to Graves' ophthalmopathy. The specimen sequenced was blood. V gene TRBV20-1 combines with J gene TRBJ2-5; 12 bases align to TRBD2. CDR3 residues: CSAVQGLAGQETQYF. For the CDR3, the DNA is TGCAGTGCCGTCCAGGGACTAGCGGGTCAAGAGACCCAGTACTTC.